This TCR beta chain derives from a study of control samples from healthy donors and cancer patients. Data came from immunoSEQ multiplex PCR; TCRdb stores just in-frame clones and leaves some out. The sample shows more than 80,000 clones, approximately 93% of them seen only once. Trimming stripped 2 bases from V and 3 bases from J, with 15 bases between. CDR1 is SGHRS and CDR2 is YFSETQ in the germline V gene. The CDR3 has 15 amino acids. This chain connects TRBV5-1 to TRBJ2-7, with D perhaps given as TRBD1 or TRBD2 (6 bases each). The clonotype originates from a man aged 18 to 30 in good health. The source material was blood. CDR3 amino acids: CASSFGSGGVYEQYF. CDR3 in DNA: TGCGCCAGCAGCTTCGGGTCCGGGGGCGTCTACGAGCAGTACTTC.